These 9 T cell receptor beta chains share one sample of origin, sequenced in a study of cytomegalovirus exposure and HLA in healthy donors (dated by TCRdb to 2015 to 2018). Library preparation employed the immunoSEQ multiplex PCR assay. Not all clones reach the TCRdb copy of this immuneACCESS table, which keeps in-frame sequences only. Checked studies attribute under half of the gap to unresolved V genes and leave the rest unexplained. The sample table shows 110,000 or so clones, and more than 70% are seen once. The biggest ten clones account for 1.5% to 2% of the sample. The sample taken for sequencing was PBMCs. These receptors all come from a man in his late teens or twenties in good health and CMV-seronegative.

The chain uses TRBV19 and TRBJ1-5; 8 nucleotides line up with TRBD1. V lost 3 bases and J lost 5; bases outside the gene matches: 9. This CDR3 has 16 amino acids. CDR1 and CDR2 from the germline V gene are LNHDA and SQIVND (reference sequence). The CDR3 here is CASSIRTGPVHQPQHF. DNA for the CDR3: TGTGCCAGTAGTATCAGGACAGGGCCCGTACATCAGCCCCAGCATTTT.

This chain uses TRBV7-7 with TRBJ1-6; no reliable D call. Germline V gene sequence: CDR1 SSHAT, CDR2 FNYEAQ (reference sequence). V dropped 1 base and J dropped 10 bases, with 8 bases sitting between them. CDR3 length equals 13 residues. CDR3 amino acids: CASSLGLGSPLHF. CDR3 in DNA: TGTGCCAGCAGCTTAGGGTTGGGCTCACCCCTCCACTTT.

The chain uses TRBV7-6 and TRBJ1-5, with a tentative D call TRBD1 (6 bases). CDR1 is SGHVS, CDR2 FNYEAQ, per germline. This CDR3 region has 15 residues. The ends were cut back, 4 bases at V and 2 bases at J, with 12 bases in the middle. The CDR3 loop reads CASSSEQGGNQPQHF. The CDR3 DNA sequence: TGTGCCAGCAGCTCGGAACAGGGTGGCAATCAGCCCCAGCATTTT.

This chain connects TRBV6-1 to TRBJ1-6; D not certain. Germline values: CDR1 MNHNS, CDR2 SASEGT. This CDR3 comprises 16 residues. V was shortened by 2 bases and J by 7 bases, with 15 bases between the two germline ends. In DNA, the CDR3 is TGTGCCAGCAGTGAACGACAAAACATATGGAATTCACCCCTCCACTTT. Encoded protein: CASSERQNIWNSPLHF.

The chain links TRBV27 to TRBJ2-2; tentatively, D is TRBD1 (6 bases). Between the trimmed V and J ends, which lost 2 bases and 3 bases, there was a span of 13 bases. The CDR3 extends over 16 amino acids. Germline V gene data show CDR1 as MNHEY and CDR2 as SMNVEV (reference sequence). The CDR3 sequence: CASSLIRGLDTGELFF. The CDR3 bases are TGTGCCAGCAGTTTAATTAGGGGGTTGGACACCGGGGAGCTGTTTTTT.

The chain joins TRBV27 to TRBJ1-2; TRBD1 might be the D (5 bases). Germline values: CDR1 MNHEY, CDR2 SMNVEV (reference sequence). Trimming pared 8 bases from V and 8 bases from J, leaving 18 bases between. This CDR3 has 13 residues. The CDR3 is CASRTGHWLGYTF. CDR3 nucleotides: TGTGCCAGCCGTACTGGACATTGGTTAGGCTACACCTTC.

This rearrangement joins TRBV27 to TRBJ1-2; weak D call: TRBD1 (6 bases). The CDR3 totals 14 residues. Trimming pared 3 bases from V and 9 bases from J, leaving 17 bases between. CDR1 is MNHEY and CDR2 is SMNVEV in the germline V gene (reference sequence). The CDR3 spells CASSFLGTYVSYTF. DNA of the CDR3: TGTGCCAGCAGTTTCCTAGGGACATACGTTAGCTACACCTTC.

V and J are TRBV5-4 and TRBJ2-3; 9 bases fit TRBD2. V shed 4 bases and J 4 bases; nucleotides not matched to a gene: 4. CDR1 is SGHNT, CDR2 YYREEE, per germline (reference sequence). CDR3 length equals 14 residues. CDR3 sequence (DNA): TGTGCCAGCAGCGGCGGGGGGGCCCCAGATACGCAGTATTTT. This sequence encodes CASSGGGAPDTQYF.

About this clone: It is unclear where the CDR3 begins or ends on the DNA, so no DNA is shown, and the CDR3 is as TCRdb lists it. The chain uses TRBV9 and TRBJ2-7; the table's TRBD2 call for D was not verified on the DNA. A total of 15 residues make up the CDR3, ends included. From germline, CDR1 is SGDLS and CDR2 YYNGEE. CDR3 region: CASSVGPGLANEQYF.